In its sample, the clone carrying this T cell receptor beta chain was seen a few times. Germline CDR1 is MDHEN and CDR2 is SYDVKM. There are 18 residues in the CDR3. V lost 3 bases to trimming and J lost 6 bases, with 26 bases between them. This record comes from a study of blood T cells in healthy people across ages. For the second PCR, which ran for roughly 6 to 12 cycles, a sample-barcoded 5' primer and a J-beta primer mix were used. TCRdb re-analysed the 5' RACE reads in MiXCR, keeping a single row per CDR3 protein. The table shows about 1.8 million distinct CDR3 sequences, with around 50% occurring only once.

The clonotype originates from a woman aged 40 to 55 in good health. The sequenced material came from blood. This sequence joins TRBV28 and TRBJ1-2; D might be TRBD1 (6 bases). This CDR3 is CASSLPGRGRNLSNGYTF. DNA for the CDR3: TGTGCCAGCAGTTTGCCCGGACGGGGGCGGAATCTCTCCAATGGCTACACCTTC.